This T cell receptor (beta chain) appears in the sequencing data of a study of vaccination and CD4 T cells after COVID-19. Germline CDR1 reads SGHTA; CDR2 reads FQGNSA. Trimming stripped 5 bases from V and 9 bases from J, with 11 bases between. CDR3 size: 12 residues. In this sample, this clonotype turned up once. Its antigen is unidentified. The Oncomine TCR Beta short-read assay generated sequence data from the DNA of cultured CD4+ T cells. TCRdb analysed the PCR reads with MiXCR anew, one entry per CDR3 protein. Altogether about 14,000 distinct CDR3 sequences are present, around two fifths being singletons, with the ten largest covering over 12%. Noted treatment: 10-day PBMC culture with coronavirus spike peptide pools or control peptides (ViraFEST assay).

The sample consisted of CD4+ T cells from blood, cultured in vitro. The V call is TRBV7-2, the J call TRBJ2-1, with D perhaps being TRBD1 or TRBD2 (5 bases each). This clonotype originated in a human donor who had recovered from COVID-19. CDR3 sequence reads: CASSRNGGEQFF. CDR3 in DNA: TGTGCCAGCAGCCGGAATGGGGGTGAGCAGTTCTTC.